This is a list of T cell receptor beta chains from one sample in a study of CD4 T cells in relation to SARS-CoV-2 and coronaviruses. Using immunoSEQ multiplex PCR, the repertoire was profiled, and TCRdb retains in-frame clones only, with some absent. The table lists around 35,000 clones, roughly 84% of them singletons, with over 4% in the top ten. These TCRs are of unknown antigen specificity. Material for sequencing was naive CD4+ T cells from PBMCs, cultured in vitro. The source is an adult with COVID-19. Each CDR3 is given with its conserved first and last residue. A D gene is named only where the DNA matches it firmly. Clone size is stated in some rows and not others, as once, few, many or a class when expanded.

D,V,J,size,DNA,CDR3
NA,TRBV30,TRBJ1-5,NA,TGTGCCTGGAGTTTCGGGTCATCGACTTCGAATCAGCCCCAGCATTTT,CAWSFGSSTSNQPQHF
NA,TRBV12-3/TRBV12-4,TRBJ2-4,NA,TGTGCCAGCAGCGTCTCTAACAAAAACATTCAGTACTTC,CASSVSNKNIQYF
NA,TRBV4-3,TRBJ1-5,once,TGCGCCAGCAGCCAAGATGGCCAGCCCAATCAGCCCCAGCATTTT,CASSQDGQPNQPQHF
NA,TRBV2,TRBJ2-5,once,TGTGCCAGCAGTCCCGGGGAGACCCAGTACTTC,CASSPGETQYF
TRBD1,TRBV28,TRBJ1-2,NA,TGTGCCAGCAGACACCGGGACAGGAAAAACTATGGCTACACCTTC,CASRHRDRKNYGYTF
NA,TRBV18,TRBJ2-1,few,TGTGCCAGCTCACCATTTTTCAGGTACAATGAGCAGTTCTTC,CASSPFFRYNEQFF
NA,TRBV7-3,TRBJ2-1,once,TGTGCCAGCAGCTTAAGAGAGCAAGATGAGCAGTTCTTC,CASSLREQDEQFF
NA,TRBV19,TRBJ1-1,once,TGTGCCAGTAGTATTAATTCGGGAACTGAAGCTTTCTTT,CASSINSGTEAFF
NA,TRBV6-5,TRBJ1-1,NA,TGTGCCAGCAGTTACTCGATTGGCAACCCGAACACTGAAGCTTTCTTT,CASSYSIGNPNTEAFF
TRBD1,TRBV7-9,TRBJ1-1,NA,TGTGCCAGCAGAACCATGGGACAGGGGGAATCTTTCTTT,CASRTMGQGESFF
NA,TRBV28,TRBJ2-3,NA,TGTGCCAGCAGCTCATTCGGCAGTCCTTTCGGGACAGATACGCAGTATTTT,CASSSFGSPFGTDTQYF
TRBD2,TRBV5-6,TRBJ2-3,once,TGTGCCAGCAGCTCCAGGACTAGCGGGAGGTCCACAGATACGCAGTATTTT,CASSSRTSGRSTDTQYF
TRBD1,TRBV28,TRBJ1-6,NA,TGTGCCAGCAGTTCCCCCTCCGGGACAGGGTATCAATCACCCCTCCACTTT,CASSSPSGTGYQSPLHF
NA,TRBV4-2,TRBJ2-6,NA,TGTGCCAGCAGCCAAGATGAAATCGGGTCTGGGGCCAACGTCCTGACTTTC,CASSQDEIGSGANVLTF
NA,TRBV28,TRBJ1-1,few,TGTGCCATCCGACAAGGGAGGGCTGGGAATGAAGCTTTCTTT,CAIRQGRAGNEAFF
NA,TRBV11-2,TRBJ2-7,NA,TGTGCCAGCAGCTTACTAAGGGGTAGCTCCTACGAGCAGTACTTC,CASSLLRGSSYEQYF
NA,TRBV7-9,TRBJ2-6,few,TGTGCCAGCAGCGAGCCACAGGGAGCTGGGGCCAACGTCCTGACTTTC,CASSEPQGAGANVLTF
TRBD1,TRBV7-9,TRBJ1-2,few,TGTGCCAGCAGCTCCGGGCGGACAGGCTATGGCTACACCTTC,CASSSGRTGYGYTF
NA,TRBV29-1,TRBJ2-6,NA,TGCAGCGTTGTGCTAAACCGGGACTCTGGGGCCAACGTCCTGACTTTC,CSVVLNRDSGANVLTF
TRBD2,TRBV10-3,TRBJ2-3,NA,TGTGCCATCAGCGGGACTAGCGGGGATACGCAGTATTTT,CAISGTSGDTQYF
NA,TRBV21-1,TRBJ2-7,NA,TGTGCCATTTTCCGAGGGGCGATGTCCTACGAGCAGTACTTC,CAIFRGAMSYEQYF
TRBD2,TRBV5-1,TRBJ2-5,NA,TGCGCCAGCAGCTTGGGACTAGCTTCGGTGGAGACCCAGTACTTC,CASSLGLASVETQYF
TRBD1,TRBV9,TRBJ2-7,once,TGTGCCAGCAGCCCAGGGGGCTGGTGGGACTCTTCCTACGAGCAGTACTTC,CASSPGGWWDSSYEQYF
TRBD1,TRBV27,TRBJ1-6,once,TGTGCCAGCCACGCCGGACAGGAGTTAAATTCACCCCTCCACTTT,CASHAGQELNSPLHF
TRBD1,TRBV18,TRBJ2-5,once,TGTGCCAGCTCGGAAAATCGGGACAGGGGTACGGAGACCCAGTACTTC,CASSENRDRGTETQYF
NA,TRBV2,TRBJ1-2,NA,TGTGCCAGCAGTGAATTTGGGGGGTCGTCCGGCTATGGCTACACCTTC,CASSEFGGSSGYGYTF
TRBD2,TRBV6-5,TRBJ2-3,NA,TGTGCCAGTAGGACTAGCGGGACCCAGGGCGGGGAAAATTTT,CASRTSGTQGGENF
NA,TRBV28,TRBJ1-2,NA,TGTGCCAGCAGTGCTGACAGGAGAATACAAATTAACTATGGCTACACCTTC,CASSADRRIQINYGYTF
NA,TRBV6-5,TRBJ1-2,NA,TGTGCCAGCAGGTCAGGCACTAACTATGGCTACACCTTC,CASRSGTNYGYTF
NA,TRBV6-5,TRBJ1-1,NA,TGTGCCAGCAGTTACTCCCAGGGGCGCGTCACTGAAGCTTTCTTT,CASSYSQGRVTEAFF
TRBD1,TRBV7-2,TRBJ1-4,NA,TGTGCCAGCAGAAACCAGGGACAGGCTAATGAAAAACTGTTTTTT,CASRNQGQANEKLFF
TRBD1,TRBV7-9,TRBJ1-6,NA,TGTGCCAGCAGCTTCGGACAGGGGGCTAATTCACCCCTCCACTTT,CASSFGQGANSPLHF
NA,TRBV9,TRBJ2-4,NA,TGTGCCAGCAGCGTAGATGGTAGCGTAAAAAACATTCAGTACTTC,CASSVDGSVKNIQYF
TRBD2,TRBV6-8,TRBJ2-1,NA,TGTGCCAGCAGCGATACTAGCGGGCTGTACAATGAGCAGTTCTTC,CASSDTSGLYNEQFF
NA,TRBV4-1,TRBJ1-1,NA,TGCGCCAGCAGCCATGGGGGGCTGCGTATGAACACTGAAGCTTTCTTT,CASSHGGLRMNTEAFF
TRBD1,TRBV28,TRBJ1-4,NA,TGTGCCAGCAGTTTGAGGACAGGAGAAGAAAAACTGTTTTTT,CASSLRTGEEKLFF
TRBD2,TRBV5-6,TRBJ2-3,NA,TGTGCCAGCAGCAGACGAGCGGGGAGGGCCTTATCGGCGCAGTATTTT,CASSRRAGRALSAQYF
NA,TRBV13,TRBJ1-2,NA,TGTGCCAGCAGCTTAGGGGACATCGTCGATGGCTACACCTTC,CASSLGDIVDGYTF
TRBD2,TRBV2,TRBJ2-3,NA,TGTGCCAGCCGGACTAGCGGTAGCACAGATACGCAGTATTTT,CASRTSGSTDTQYF
NA,TRBV5-8,TRBJ1-5,NA,TGTGCCAGCACCCCTAGACCGACCAATCAGCCCCAGCATTTT,CASTPRPTNQPQHF
TRBD1,TRBV19,TRBJ1-5,NA,TGTGCCAGTAAGACGAGACAGGGGAACTATAGCAATCAGCCCCAGCATTTT,CASKTRQGNYSNQPQHF
NA,TRBV14,TRBJ2-1,NA,TGTGCCAGCAGCCAAGAAGGGGGACTAACCATCAATGAGCAGTTCTTC,CASSQEGGLTINEQFF
NA,TRBV14,TRBJ2-5,NA,TGTGCCAGCAGCCAAGTCGGCGGGAATTTGGAGACCCAGTACTTC,CASSQVGGNLETQYF
NA,TRBV6-6,TRBJ1-2,NA,TGTGCCAGCAGTCCAAATAACTATGGCTACACCTTC,CASSPNNYGYTF
TRBD1,TRBV5-6,TRBJ1-2,NA,TGTGCCAGCAGACACGGCGCCGGGACAGTGTATGGCTACACCTTC,CASRHGAGTVYGYTF
TRBD2,TRBV5-4,TRBJ2-7,few,TGTGCCAGCAGCTTGGAAGCGGGACGCAAGGTTAATGAGCAGTACTTC,CASSLEAGRKVNEQYF
NA,TRBV12-3/TRBV12-4,TRBJ1-2,NA,TGTGCCAGCGGGTACTCTAACTATGGCTACACCTTC,CASGYSNYGYTF
TRBD2,TRBV7-6,TRBJ2-7,NA,TGTGCCAGCAGCATGGTAGCGGGAGGGCTGTCCTACGAGCAGTACTTC,CASSMVAGGLSYEQYF
NA,TRBV28,TRBJ1-1,few,TGTGCCAGCAGTTTAGGAAGGGGTGAAGCTTTCTTT,CASSLGRGEAFF
TRBD1,TRBV18,TRBJ2-5,NA,TGTGCCAGCTCACCAAGACAGGGGGCAGGGGAGACCCAGTACTTC,CASSPRQGAGETQYF
NA,TRBV12-3/TRBV12-4,TRBJ1-2,NA,TGTGCCAGCACCGGTGAGGGTGGCTACACCTTC,CASTGEGGYTF
TRBD2,TRBV19,TRBJ2-3,NA,TGTGCCAGTAGTTCAGGACTAGCGGGAGCCATAGATACGCAGTATTTT,CASSSGLAGAIDTQYF
NA,TRBV6-5,TRBJ1-1,NA,TGTGCCAGCAGTTACGGTCCTGGCTCGAGGACTGAAGCTTTCTTT,CASSYGPGSRTEAFF
TRBD1,TRBV6-2/TRBV6-3,TRBJ1-6,NA,TGTGCCAGCAGTTACCACGGACAGGTTAAGTCACCCCTCCACTTT,CASSYHGQVKSPLHF
NA,TRBV7-2,TRBJ2-5,NA,TGTGCCAGCAGCTTGTACGCCGCCCAAGAGACCCAGTACTTC,CASSLYAAQETQYF
NA,TRBV5-1,TRBJ2-1,once,TGCGCCAGCAGGATCGACCGCAATGAGCAGTTCTTC,CASRIDRNEQFF
NA,TRBV21-1,TRBJ2-7,few,TGTGCCAGCAGCAAAGTCTCCGTTGAGACAGGCCAAATCCACGAGCAGTACTTC,CASSKVSVETGQIHEQYF